The following is a TCR beta chain sequence with its context. What it binds is not known. CDR1 and CDR2 from the germline V gene are SGHNT and YYREEE (reference sequence). This CDR3 contains 15 residues. V was shortened by 1 base and J by 0 bases, with 7 bases between the two germline ends. The data derive from a study of cytomegalovirus exposure and HLA in healthy donors. Notes on the study in general: The study listed 164 cytomegalovirus-associated TCR beta chains. Rarity marked most TCR sequences, yet some public TCRs occurred in many donors.

The donors were part of the validation cohort of roughly 110 subjects. That cohort was separate from the first cohort, which comprised several hundred subjects. Data came from immunoSEQ multiplex PCR; TCRdb stores just in-frame clones and leaves some out. The sample contains approximately 200,000 clones, just over 90% of which appear only once. This TCR was sampled from a woman younger than 35 in good health and CMV-seronegative. The rearrangement links TRBV5-4 to TRBJ2-2; possible D gene TRBD1, 5 bases. Sequenced: PBMCs. The CDR3 here is CASSLQGPNTGELFF. The CDR3 DNA reads as TGTGCCAGCAGCTTGCAGGGCCCGAACACCGGGGAGCTGTTTTTT.